The sequence of this TCR beta chain was determined in a study of blood T cell repertoires in COVID-19. Study-level background: Samples of COVID-19 (acute and convalescent) were obtained from the United States, Italy and Spain. The analysed material was cDNA or gDNA that came from T cells, B-cell-depleted T cells, or PBMCs.

Original analysis: Reference gene primers were amplified, and this amplification served to estimate nucleated cell counts. The data were produced by immunoSEQ multiplex PCR, yet TCRdb's version contains in-frame clones alone and is incomplete. That table furnishes V, J and clone size, whereas the DNA furnished D and trimming. The repertoire includes 150,000 to 200,000 clones, roughly 80% of them detected once, and less than 20% sits in the top ten. Germline loops: CDR1 SNHLY, CDR2 FYNNEI. Trimming cost V 9 bases and J 1 base, with 7 bases left between them. CDR3 length: 12 residues. This clone was detected only a few times.

Sequenced: peripheral blood. This receptor was taken from a woman older than 75 with acute or convalescent COVID-19. The chain carries TRBV2 and TRBJ1-3; the D gene is possibly TRBD1 (5 bases). The CDR3 DNA reads TGTGCCAGAAAGGGGTCTGGAAACACCATATATTTT. Its translation is CARKGSGNTIYF.